This TCR beta chain was identified in a study of T cell responses to AZD1222 COVID-19 vaccine listed by TCRdb under 2021. In terms of the full investigation: AZD1222 recipients whose second dose came at about 4 weeks and those whose second dose came at about 12 weeks were combined into one group, since spike-specific TCR depth and breadth did not differ between the two schedules. Trial participants were enrolled into age subgroups of 18-55, 56-69 and 70-plus years, which contained around 150, 28 and 57 TCR-sequenced participants, respectively. A total of approximately 240 trial participants underwent TCR sequencing, of whom 207 received two doses of AZD1222 and around 25 received two doses of the MenACWY control vaccine.

This specimen's time point label, per the study, means: baseline before first vaccination. Vaccinee samples were obtained from the UK trials COV001 and COV002, which included a single-blind randomized controlled phase 2/3 trial of AZD1222 (ChAdOx1 nCoV-19) in healthy adults. Trial participant PBMC samples were collected at day 0 and day 28 after the second dose for TCRbeta chain sequencing. The CDR3 regions of human TCRbeta chains were analyzed by immunosequencing. The original methods were these. Repertoire TCRs were checked for matches against a reference library of SARS-CoV-2-specific TCRs that had been generated using the MIRA antigen-specificity platform. Breadth was defined as the fraction of unique TCRs that were SARS-CoV-2-associated, and depth was defined as the fraction of total T cells that were SARS-CoV-2-associated. Using the MIRA data, each spike-specific TCR was assigned both to the spike region to which the TCR was reactive and to a CD4 or CD8 class. Log10-transformed breadth and depth values were compared by one-way ANOVA with Sidak's multiple comparisons tests. Here the immuneACCESS table is served through TCRdb, limited to in-frame sequences with V and J called. Missing clones are a known gap in these copies; in checked studies unresolved V genes cover under half, and the rest lacks a known reason. V, J and clone size were drawn from that table, and D and trimming were deduced from the DNA. For this sample the table gives about 96,000 clones, of which 89% were detected only once. The leading ten clones occupy 1.6% of the sample.

A word on this clone: Its target antigen remains unknown. Base qualities are not provided; no much larger clone lies one nucleotide away.

V is reduced by 4 bases and J by 1 base, leaving a spacing of 10 bases between them. CDR1 and CDR2 (GTSNPN, SVGIG) derive from the germline V gene (reference sequence). The CDR3 sequence holds 13 residues, the cysteine and phenylalanine included. CDR3 DNA only is kept here, 39 bases in frame from base 1. Overall study outcomes, separate from this receptor: The 56-69-year group was small, and its depth increase did not reach significance, likely because of low power. Spike-specific TCR breadth and depth rose significantly after two AZD1222 doses compared with day 0 and with MenACWY recipients. Participants were mostly white British and included more females than males, and it was suggested by the authors that clonal diversity may have been underestimated. Epitopes outside the regions mutated in the B.1.351 and B.1.1.7 variants were reportedly recognized by nearly half of the unique spike-specific TCRs. The vaccine-associated CD4 TCRs covered the entire spike protein, and the dominant responses fell in regions 160-218 and 743-854. Because no day 14 peak-response samples were available, the repertoires could be characterized only after the peak T cell response. Conclusions about previously exposed vaccinees are limited, since just six AZD1222 recipients were seropositive for SARS-CoV-2 at baseline.

This clonotype was obtained from an adult in good health. Recombination connected TRBV30 to TRBJ1-2; no confident D gene assignment can be made. The sequencing here drew on peripheral blood, taken on day 0 of AZD1222 vaccination. The DNA sequence reads TGTGCCTGGAAATCAGGCGTTAACTATGGCTACACCTTC. This sequence encodes CAWKSGVNYGYTF.